These T cell receptor beta chains were read from a single sample in a study of a mutant IDH1 vaccine in newly diagnosed glioma. TCRdb's table, derived via immunoSEQ multiplex PCR, lists solely in-frame clones and lacks some. The table has about 36,000 clones, over 85% seen once. Material: PBMCs, obtained from a glioma patient treated with radiotherapy, temozolomide or both. Receptor source: a man in his late teens or twenties with glioma. The CDR3 runs from the conserved cysteine through the conserved F or W. The D gene is left open where the match is weak. Some rows mark clone size as missing; the rest say once, few, many or name a class of expanded clone.

v_gene: TRBV6-1
d_gene: NA
j_gene: TRBJ2-7
abundance: NA
CDR3nt: TGTGCCAGCAGTGAAAGGCCCGACTCCTACGAGCAGTACTTC
CDR3aa: CASSERPDSYEQYF

v_gene: TRBV7-2
d_gene: NA
j_gene: TRBJ2-5
abundance: NA
CDR3nt: TGTGCCAGCAGCTTAGCCACCACGCGGGCCACTCAAGAGACCCAGTACTTC
CDR3aa: CASSLATTRATQETQYF

v_gene: TRBV28
d_gene: NA
j_gene: TRBJ2-7
abundance: NA
CDR3nt: TGTGCCAGCAGTCCACAATTCTACGAGCAGTACTTC
CDR3aa: CASSPQFYEQYF

v_gene: TRBV15
d_gene: NA
j_gene: TRBJ1-3
abundance: NA
CDR3nt: TGTGCCACCAGCACCCGGGGCTCTGGAAACACCATATATTTT
CDR3aa: CATSTRGSGNTIYF

v_gene: TRBV29-1
d_gene: TRBD1
j_gene: TRBJ2-7
abundance: NA
CDR3nt: TGCAGCGCTTTGGGACAGGTCCCCGAGCAGTACTTC
CDR3aa: CSALGQVPEQYF

v_gene: TRBV4-2
d_gene: TRBD2
j_gene: TRBJ2-5
abundance: NA
CDR3nt: TGTGCCAGCAGCCGACTAGCGGGAGAACAAGAGACCCAGTACTTC
CDR3aa: CASSRLAGEQETQYF

v_gene: TRBV13
d_gene: NA
j_gene: TRBJ1-5
abundance: NA
CDR3nt: TGTGCCAGCAGCTTAAATGGCAATCAGCCCCAGCATTTT
CDR3aa: CASSLNGNQPQHF

v_gene: TRBV19
d_gene: NA
j_gene: TRBJ2-1
abundance: NA
CDR3nt: TGTGCCAGTAGTACCCACAGCAATGAGCAGTTCTTC
CDR3aa: CASSTHSNEQFF

v_gene: TRBV5-4
d_gene: NA
j_gene: TRBJ2-2
abundance: NA
CDR3nt: TGTGCCAGCAGCTTGAATGGGGGCGAGGGGGAGCTGTTTTTT
CDR3aa: CASSLNGGEGELFF

v_gene: TRBV2
d_gene: NA
j_gene: TRBJ1-1
abundance: NA
CDR3nt: TGTGCCAGCAGGAGGGGGGGCACTGAAGCTTTCTTT
CDR3aa: CASRRGGTEAFF

v_gene: TRBV19
d_gene: TRBD1
j_gene: TRBJ2-7
abundance: NA
CDR3nt: TGTGCCACCAGCCCCGGGACAGGGGGGCCCTTTTCGGCCGAGCAGTACTTC
CDR3aa: CATSPGTGGPFSAEQYF

v_gene: TRBV4-3
d_gene: NA
j_gene: TRBJ1-1
abundance: NA
CDR3nt: TGCGCCAGCAGCCCGGGGGCCAAGAACACTGAAGCTTTCTTT
CDR3aa: CASSPGAKNTEAFF

v_gene: TRBV4-3
d_gene: NA
j_gene: TRBJ1-1
abundance: once
CDR3nt: TGCGCCAGCACGAGGGGAAGGGGCAATGAAGCTTTCTTT
CDR3aa: CASTRGRGNEAFF

v_gene: TRBV2
d_gene: NA
j_gene: TRBJ1-1
abundance: NA
CDR3nt: TGTGCCAGCAGAGTCAGCATCACTGAAGCTTTCTTT
CDR3aa: CASRVSITEAFF

v_gene: TRBV30
d_gene: TRBD2
j_gene: TRBJ2-1
abundance: NA
CDR3nt: TGTGCCTGGGGAACCGGGACTAGCGGGACACATGAGCAGTTCTTC
CDR3aa: CAWGTGTSGTHEQFF

v_gene: TRBV4-1
d_gene: NA
j_gene: TRBJ2-7
abundance: NA
CDR3nt: TGCGCCAGCAGCCAAGCCGAAGTCGAATACGAGCAGTACTTC
CDR3aa: CASSQAEVEYEQYF

v_gene: TRBV5-1
d_gene: NA
j_gene: TRBJ1-2
abundance: NA
CDR3nt: TGCGCCAGCAGCTTGGAGCAGGGTGGTGGCTACACCTTC
CDR3aa: CASSLEQGGGYTF

v_gene: TRBV6-5
d_gene: NA
j_gene: TRBJ2-7
abundance: NA
CDR3nt: TGTGCCAGCAGCCGACTGGACGGCGAGCAGTACTTC
CDR3aa: CASSRLDGEQYF

v_gene: TRBV2
d_gene: NA
j_gene: TRBJ2-6
abundance: NA
CDR3nt: TGTGCCAGCAGCTACAACAGGGCCTCTGGGGCCAACGTCCTGACTTTC
CDR3aa: CASSYNRASGANVLTF

v_gene: TRBV5-1
d_gene: NA
j_gene: TRBJ1-4
abundance: NA
CDR3nt: TGCGCCAGCAGCTTTGGGCGGGCTGAAAAACTGTTTTTT
CDR3aa: CASSFGRAEKLFF

v_gene: TRBV19
d_gene: TRBD1
j_gene: TRBJ1-5
abundance: NA
CDR3nt: TGTGCCAGTAGTACTCAGACAGGGGCTAATCAGCCCCAGCATTTT
CDR3aa: CASSTQTGANQPQHF

v_gene: TRBV5-1
d_gene: NA
j_gene: TRBJ2-1
abundance: NA
CDR3nt: TGCGCCAGCAGCTTGGAGGGTCTCGATGAGCAGTTCTTC
CDR3aa: CASSLEGLDEQFF

v_gene: TRBV7-9
d_gene: NA
j_gene: TRBJ2-1
abundance: NA
CDR3nt: TGTGCCAGCAGCTTAGACGGCGATGAGCAGTTCTTC
CDR3aa: CASSLDGDEQFF

v_gene: TRBV25-1
d_gene: TRBD2
j_gene: TRBJ2-5
abundance: NA
CDR3nt: TGTGCCAGCAGTGTGGAGGGAGGGCCGGGGGAGACCCAGTACTTC
CDR3aa: CASSVEGGPGETQYF

v_gene: TRBV7-9
d_gene: TRBD1
j_gene: TRBJ1-1
abundance: few
CDR3nt: TGTGCCAGCAGTTCGCGACAGGGCGGCACTGAAGCTTTCTTT
CDR3aa: CASSSRQGGTEAFF

v_gene: TRBV2
d_gene: TRBD2
j_gene: TRBJ2-7
abundance: NA
CDR3nt: TGTGCCAGCGACTTTCATGGGGGGGCCTACGAGCAGTACTTC
CDR3aa: CASDFHGGAYEQYF

v_gene: TRBV30
d_gene: TRBD2
j_gene: TRBJ2-7
abundance: NA
CDR3nt: TGTGCCTGGAGTCAACCGGGACTAGCGGGACGGAGCCTTTCCTTTTACGAGCAGTACTTC
CDR3aa: CAWSQPGLAGRSLSFYEQYF

v_gene: TRBV4-3
d_gene: TRBD1
j_gene: TRBJ2-7
abundance: NA
CDR3nt: TGCGCCAGCAGCCAAGACCTCTTGGCAGGGGGCGAGCAGTACTTC
CDR3aa: CASSQDLLAGGEQYF

v_gene: TRBV5-4
d_gene: NA
j_gene: TRBJ2-5
abundance: once
CDR3nt: TGTGCCAGCAGCCCAGACGTGAAAGAGACCCAGTACTTC
CDR3aa: CASSPDVKETQYF

v_gene: TRBV19
d_gene: NA
j_gene: TRBJ1-1
abundance: NA
CDR3nt: TGTGCCAGTAGCCAGACACTGAACACTGAAGCTTTCTTT
CDR3aa: CASSQTLNTEAFF

v_gene: TRBV7-2
d_gene: NA
j_gene: TRBJ2-1
abundance: NA
CDR3nt: TGTGCCAGCAGCTTAGATTCGGGGCAGGGGGGTCGGTTCTTC
CDR3aa: CASSLDSGQGGRFF

v_gene: TRBV29-1
d_gene: NA
j_gene: TRBJ2-7
abundance: NA
CDR3nt: TGCAGCGTTGATACAGGGAGCGGCGAGCAGTACTTC
CDR3aa: CSVDTGSGEQYF

v_gene: TRBV5-4
d_gene: TRBD1
j_gene: TRBJ2-7
abundance: NA
CDR3nt: TGTGCCAGCAGCCCGGGACAGGGGTTCTACGAGCAGTACTTC
CDR3aa: CASSPGQGFYEQYF